These 5 T cell receptor beta chains originate from one sample sequenced in a study of T cells in tuberculosis. The repertoire was sequenced with immunoSEQ multiplex PCR; TCRdb's copy has only in-frame clones and lacks some. The sample yields about 34,000 clones, 90% to 95% seen once. Time point reported: new active TB diagnosis, blood taken before or within 7 days of starting treatment. Sequencing used PBMCs, obtained at tuberculosis diagnosis. All receptors come from an adult with tuberculosis.

This chain connects TRBV11-2 to TRBJ1-2; D call uncertain. The V and J ends lost 0 bases and 3 bases respectively, with 5 bases between them. Per the germline V gene, CDR1 is SGHAT and CDR2 is FQNNGV. The CDR3 covers 13 residues. The CDR3 nucleotides read TGTGCCAGCAGCTTAGAGTCTTACTATGGCTACACCTTC. Its translation: CASSLESYYGYTF.

This clone was seen only once. V is TRBV5-1 and J is TRBJ2-7, with D possibly TRBD2 on 5 matching bases. The V end was cut by 0 bases, the J end by 4 bases, with 20 bases between. Germline V gene sequence: CDR1 SGHRS, CDR2 YFSETQ. The CDR3 has 17 amino acids. The CDR3 region has the DNA TGCGCCAGCAGCTTGGCTCCGGACCCGAAGAGGGAATACGAGCAGTACTTC. Its protein is CASSLAPDPKREYEQYF.

The V and J genes are TRBV5-4 and TRBJ2-3; TRBD2 matches at 12 bases. CDR3 size: 16 residues. V lost 3 bases and J lost 8; bases outside the gene matches: 10. Germline V gene sequence: CDR1 SGHNT, CDR2 YYREEE (reference sequence). CDR3 nucleotide sequence: TGTGCCAGCAGCTCAAGGACCCTAGCGGGGGGGGGTACGCAGTATTTT. Residues: CASSSRTLAGGGTQYF.

This clone occurred once. The chain recombines TRBV11-2 with TRBJ1-1; no definite D call. V was pared by 3 bases and J by 6 bases, with 17 bases between. This CDR3 contains 15 residues. CDR1 and CDR2 (germline): SGHAT, FQNNGV. The CDR3 here is CASSFLGRPGAEAFF. The CDR3 nucleotides are TGTGCCAGCAGCTTTCTGGGCAGGCCGGGAGCTGAAGCTTTCTTT.

J is TRBJ1-1 and V is TRBV11-2; D unresolved. Looked up from germline, CDR1 is SGHAT and CDR2 is FQNNGV. The CDR3 loop spans 13 amino acids. Trimming stripped 4 bases from V and 8 bases from J, with 14 bases between. The CDR3 loop reads CASSSRRVKEAFF. In DNA form, the CDR3 reads TGTGCCAGCAGCTCTCGGAGAGTTAAGGAAGCTTTCTTT.